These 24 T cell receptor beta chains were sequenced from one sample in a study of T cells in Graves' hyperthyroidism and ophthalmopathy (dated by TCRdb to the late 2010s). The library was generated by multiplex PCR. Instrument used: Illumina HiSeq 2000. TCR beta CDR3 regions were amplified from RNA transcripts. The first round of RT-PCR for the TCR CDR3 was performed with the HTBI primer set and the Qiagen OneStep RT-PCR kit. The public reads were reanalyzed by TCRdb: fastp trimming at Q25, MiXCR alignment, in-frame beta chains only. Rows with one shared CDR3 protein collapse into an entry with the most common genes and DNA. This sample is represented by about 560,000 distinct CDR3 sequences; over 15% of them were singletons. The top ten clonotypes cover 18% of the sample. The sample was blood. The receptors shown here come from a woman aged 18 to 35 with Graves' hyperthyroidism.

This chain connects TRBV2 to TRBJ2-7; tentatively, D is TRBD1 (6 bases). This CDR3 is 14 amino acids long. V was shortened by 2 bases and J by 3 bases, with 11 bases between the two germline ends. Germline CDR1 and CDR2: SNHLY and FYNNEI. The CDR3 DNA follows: TGTGCCAGCAGTGAATCAGGGGATCTCTACGAGCAGTACTTC. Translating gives CASSESGDLYEQYF.

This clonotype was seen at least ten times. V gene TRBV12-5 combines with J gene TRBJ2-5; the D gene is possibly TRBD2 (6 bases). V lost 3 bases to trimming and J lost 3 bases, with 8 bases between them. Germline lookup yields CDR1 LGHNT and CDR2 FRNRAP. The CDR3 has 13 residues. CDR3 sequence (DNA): TGTGCTAGTGGTTTTTCGGGAGAAGAGACCCAGTACTTC. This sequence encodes CASGFSGEETQYF.

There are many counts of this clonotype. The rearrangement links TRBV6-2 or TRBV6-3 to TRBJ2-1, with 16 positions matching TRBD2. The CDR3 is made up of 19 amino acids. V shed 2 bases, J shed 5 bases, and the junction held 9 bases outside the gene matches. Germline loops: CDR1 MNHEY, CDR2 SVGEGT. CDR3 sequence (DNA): TGTGCCAGCAGTTACCCCGCCCTTGGGACTAGCGGGAGGGACAATGAGCAGTTCTTC. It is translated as CASSYPALGTSGRDNEQFF.

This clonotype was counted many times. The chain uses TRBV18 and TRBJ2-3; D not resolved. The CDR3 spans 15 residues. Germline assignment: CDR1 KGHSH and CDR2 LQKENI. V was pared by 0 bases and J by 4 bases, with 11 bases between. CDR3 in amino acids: CASSPPGNRADTQYF. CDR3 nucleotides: TGTGCCAGCTCACCACCAGGGAACAGAGCAGATACGCAGTATTTT. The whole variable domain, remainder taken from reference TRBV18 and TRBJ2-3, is NAGVMQNPRHLVRRRGQEARLRCSPMKGHSHVYWYRQLPEEGLKFMVYLQKENIIDESGMPKERFSAEFPKEGPSILRIQQVVRGDSAAYFCASSPPGNRADTQYFGPGTRLTVL.

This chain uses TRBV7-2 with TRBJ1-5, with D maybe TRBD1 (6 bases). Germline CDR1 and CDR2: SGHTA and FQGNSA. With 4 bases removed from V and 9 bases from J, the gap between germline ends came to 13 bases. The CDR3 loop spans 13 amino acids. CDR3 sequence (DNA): TGTGCCAGCAGCTCCCTTACAGGGTGGCCCCAGCATTTT. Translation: CASSSLTGWPQHF.

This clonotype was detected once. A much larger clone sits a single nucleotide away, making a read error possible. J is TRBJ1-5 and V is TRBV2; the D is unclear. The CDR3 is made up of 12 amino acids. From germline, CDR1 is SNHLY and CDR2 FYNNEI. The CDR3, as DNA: TGTGCCTGCAGTGACGTTCTTCAGCCCCAGCATTTT. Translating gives CACSDVLQPQHF.

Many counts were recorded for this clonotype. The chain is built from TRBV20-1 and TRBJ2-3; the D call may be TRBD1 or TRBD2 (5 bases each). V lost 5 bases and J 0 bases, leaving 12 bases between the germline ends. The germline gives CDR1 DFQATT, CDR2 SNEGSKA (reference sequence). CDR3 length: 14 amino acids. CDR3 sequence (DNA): TGCAGTGCTGGCAGGGAGAGGAGCACAGATACGCAGTATTTT. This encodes CSAGRERSTDTQYF.

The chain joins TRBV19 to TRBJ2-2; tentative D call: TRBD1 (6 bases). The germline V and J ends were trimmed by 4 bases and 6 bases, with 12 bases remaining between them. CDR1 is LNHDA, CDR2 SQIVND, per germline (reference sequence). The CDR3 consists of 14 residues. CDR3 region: CASSKGVGAGELFF. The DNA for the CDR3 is TGTGCCAGTAGTAAGGGGGTAGGGGCCGGGGAGCTGTTTTTT. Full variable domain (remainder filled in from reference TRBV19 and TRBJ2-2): DGGITQSPKYLFRKEGQNVTLSCEQNLNHDAMYWYRQDPGQGLRLIYYSQIVNDFQKGDIAEGYSVSREKKESFPLTVTSAQKNPTAFYLCASSKGVGAGELFFGEGSRLTVL.

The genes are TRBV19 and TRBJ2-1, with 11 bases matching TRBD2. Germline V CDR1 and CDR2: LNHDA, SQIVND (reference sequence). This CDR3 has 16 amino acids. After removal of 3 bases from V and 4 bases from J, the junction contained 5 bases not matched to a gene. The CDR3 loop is CASSIGLAGGYNEQFF. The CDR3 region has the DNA TGTGCCAGTAGTATTGGCCTAGCGGGGGGATACAATGAGCAGTTCTTC.

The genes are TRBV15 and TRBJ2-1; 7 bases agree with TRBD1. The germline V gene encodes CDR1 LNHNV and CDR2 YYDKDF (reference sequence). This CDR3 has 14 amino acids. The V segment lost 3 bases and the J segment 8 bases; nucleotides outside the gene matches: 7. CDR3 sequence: CATSRRQGRDEQFF. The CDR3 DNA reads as TGTGCCACCAGCAGGAGACAGGGTCGGGATGAGCAGTTCTTC. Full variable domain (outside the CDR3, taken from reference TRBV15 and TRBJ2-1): DAMVIQNPRYQVTQFGKPVTLSCSQTLNHNVMYWYQQKSSQAPKLLFHYYDKDFNNEADTPDNFQSRRPNTSFCFLDIRSPGLGDTAMYLCATSRRQGRDEQFFGPGTRLTVL.

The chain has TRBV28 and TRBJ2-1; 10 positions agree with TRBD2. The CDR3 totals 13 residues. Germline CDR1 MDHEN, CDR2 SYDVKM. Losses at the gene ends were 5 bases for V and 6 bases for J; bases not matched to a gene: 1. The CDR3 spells CASSGLAANEQFF. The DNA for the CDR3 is TGTGCCAGCAGTGGACTAGCGGCCAATGAGCAGTTCTTC. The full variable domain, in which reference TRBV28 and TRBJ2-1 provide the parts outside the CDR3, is DVKVTQSSRYLVKRTGEKVFLECVQDMDHENMFWYRQDPGLGLRLIYFSYDVKMKEKGDIPEGYSVSREKKERFSLILESASTNQTSMYLCASSGLAANEQFFGPGTRLTVL.

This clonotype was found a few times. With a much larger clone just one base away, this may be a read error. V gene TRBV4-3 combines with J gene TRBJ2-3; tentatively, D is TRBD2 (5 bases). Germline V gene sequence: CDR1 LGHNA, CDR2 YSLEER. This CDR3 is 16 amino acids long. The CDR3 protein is CANSQVPPGGTDTQYF. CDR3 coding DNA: TGCGCCAACAGCCAAGTCCCTCCCGGAGGAACAGATACGCAGTATTTT.

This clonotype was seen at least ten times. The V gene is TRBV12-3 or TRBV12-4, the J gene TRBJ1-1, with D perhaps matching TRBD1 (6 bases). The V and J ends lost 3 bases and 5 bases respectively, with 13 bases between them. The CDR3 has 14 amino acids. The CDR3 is CASSLGEGGTEAFF. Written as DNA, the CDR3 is TGTGCCAGCAGTTTGGGAGAGGGGGGTACTGAAGCTTTCTTT.

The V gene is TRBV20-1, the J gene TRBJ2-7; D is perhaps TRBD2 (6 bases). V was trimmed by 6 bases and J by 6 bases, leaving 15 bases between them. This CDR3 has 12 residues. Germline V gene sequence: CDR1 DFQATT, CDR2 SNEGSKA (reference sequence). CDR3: CSADYGPLEQYF. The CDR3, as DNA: TGCAGTGCGGACTACGGCCCACTCGAGCAGTACTTC.

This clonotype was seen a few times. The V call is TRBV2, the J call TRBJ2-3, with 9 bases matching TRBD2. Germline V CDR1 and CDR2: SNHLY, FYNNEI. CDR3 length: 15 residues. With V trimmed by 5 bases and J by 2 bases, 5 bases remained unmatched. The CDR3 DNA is TGTGCCAGCAGTTCTAGCGGGGTCCTCACAGATACGCAGTATTTT. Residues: CASSSSGVLTDTQYF.

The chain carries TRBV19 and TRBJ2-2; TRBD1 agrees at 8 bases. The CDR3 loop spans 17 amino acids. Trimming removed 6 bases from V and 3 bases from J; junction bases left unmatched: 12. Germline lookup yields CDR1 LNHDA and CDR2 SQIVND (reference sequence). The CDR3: CASSQGAFGTDTGELFF. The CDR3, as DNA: TGTGCCAGTAGCCAGGGGGCTTTTGGTACGGACACCGGGGAGCTGTTTTTT.

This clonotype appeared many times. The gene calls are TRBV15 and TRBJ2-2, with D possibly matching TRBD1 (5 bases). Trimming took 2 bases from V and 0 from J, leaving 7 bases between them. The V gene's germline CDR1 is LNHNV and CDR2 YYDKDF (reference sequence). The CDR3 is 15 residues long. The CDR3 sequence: CATSRRTPNTGELFF. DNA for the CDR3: TGTGCCACCAGCAGACGGACACCGAACACCGGGGAGCTGTTTTTT. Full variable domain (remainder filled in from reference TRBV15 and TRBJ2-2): DAMVIQNPRYQVTQFGKPVTLSCSQTLNHNVMYWYQQKSSQAPKLLFHYYDKDFNNEADTPDNFQSRRPNTSFCFLDIRSPGLGDTAMYLCATSRRTPNTGELFFGEGSRLTVL.

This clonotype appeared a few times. The chain's CDR3 is CASSRDWSTGELFF. The CDR3 bases are TGTGCCAGCAGTCGAGATTGGAGCACCGGGGAGCTGTTTTTT. The chain has TRBV7-2 and TRBJ2-2, with D hard to call. The germline V gene has CDR1 SGHTA and CDR2 FQGNSA. CDR3 length: 14 amino acids. V was cut by 6 bases and J by 4 bases, with 12 bases left in between.

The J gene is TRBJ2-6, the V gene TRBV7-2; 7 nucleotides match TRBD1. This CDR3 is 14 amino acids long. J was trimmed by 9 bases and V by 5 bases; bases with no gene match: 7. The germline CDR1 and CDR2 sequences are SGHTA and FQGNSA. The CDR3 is CASSLARGSNVLTF. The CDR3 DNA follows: TGTGCCAGCAGCCTCGCCAGGGGGAGCAACGTCCTGACTTTC.

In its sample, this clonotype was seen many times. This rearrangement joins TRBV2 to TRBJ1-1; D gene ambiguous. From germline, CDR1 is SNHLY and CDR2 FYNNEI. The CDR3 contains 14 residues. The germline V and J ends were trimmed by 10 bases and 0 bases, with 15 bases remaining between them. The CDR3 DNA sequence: TGTGCCACCACGGGCAGAACAATGAACACTGAAGCTTTCTTT. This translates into CATTGRTMNTEAFF.

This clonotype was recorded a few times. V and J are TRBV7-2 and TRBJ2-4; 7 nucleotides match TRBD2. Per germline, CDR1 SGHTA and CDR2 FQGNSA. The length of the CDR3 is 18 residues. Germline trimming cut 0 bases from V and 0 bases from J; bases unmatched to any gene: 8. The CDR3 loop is CASSLALQRELAKNIQYF. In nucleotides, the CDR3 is TGTGCCAGCAGCTTAGCTCTCCAGCGGGAACTAGCCAAAAACATTCAGTACTTC.

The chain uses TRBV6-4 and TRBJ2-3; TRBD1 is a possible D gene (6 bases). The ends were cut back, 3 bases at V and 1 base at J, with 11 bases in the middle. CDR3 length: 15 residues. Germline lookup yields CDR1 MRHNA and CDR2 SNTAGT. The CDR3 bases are TGTGCCAGCAGTGAAAGGGCAGGGGGCACAGATACGCAGTATTTT. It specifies CASSERAGGTDTQYF.

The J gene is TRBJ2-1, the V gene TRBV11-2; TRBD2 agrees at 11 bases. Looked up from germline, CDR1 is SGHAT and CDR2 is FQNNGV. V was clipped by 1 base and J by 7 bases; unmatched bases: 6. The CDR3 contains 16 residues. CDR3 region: CASSLGTSGRGNEQFF. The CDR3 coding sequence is TGTGCCAGCAGCTTAGGTACTAGCGGGAGAGGGAATGAGCAGTTCTTC. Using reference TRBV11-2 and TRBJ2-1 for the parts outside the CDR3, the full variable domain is EAGVAQSPRYKIIEKRQSVAFWCNPISGHATLYWYQQILGQGPKLLIQFQNNGVVDDSQLPKDRFSAERLKGVDSTLKIQPAKLEDSAVYLCASSLGTSGRGNEQFFGPGTRLTVL.

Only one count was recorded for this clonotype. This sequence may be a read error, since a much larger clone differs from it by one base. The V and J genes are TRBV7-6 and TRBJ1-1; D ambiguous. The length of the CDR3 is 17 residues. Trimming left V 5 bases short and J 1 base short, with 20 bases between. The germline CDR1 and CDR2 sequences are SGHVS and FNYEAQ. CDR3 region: CASSPPRAGISNTEAFF. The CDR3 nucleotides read TGTGCCAGCAGCCCTCCTCGGGCTGGGATCTCGAACACTGAAGCTTTCTTT.